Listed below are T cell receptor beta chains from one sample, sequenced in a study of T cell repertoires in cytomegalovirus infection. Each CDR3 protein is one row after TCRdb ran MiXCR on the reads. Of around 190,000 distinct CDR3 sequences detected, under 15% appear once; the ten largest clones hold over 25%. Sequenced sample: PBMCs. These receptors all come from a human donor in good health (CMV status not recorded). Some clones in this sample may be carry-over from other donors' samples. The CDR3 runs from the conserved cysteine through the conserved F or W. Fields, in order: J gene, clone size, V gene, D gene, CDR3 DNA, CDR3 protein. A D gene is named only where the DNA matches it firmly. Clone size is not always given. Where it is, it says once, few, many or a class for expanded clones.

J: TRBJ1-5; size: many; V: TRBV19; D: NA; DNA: TGTGCCAGTAGTATCTGGGTAGGGGTAGAACATCAGCCCCAGCATTTT; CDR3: CASSIWVGVEHQPQHF
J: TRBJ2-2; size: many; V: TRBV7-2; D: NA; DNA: TGTGCCAGCAGCTCCGCCCCTACCAGGAGGGGCTTCTTAGGGGGTGCCGGGGAGCTGTTTTTT; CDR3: CASSSAPTRRGFLGGAGELFF
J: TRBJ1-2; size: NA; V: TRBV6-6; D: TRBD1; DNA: TGTGCCAGCAGTTCAGCCCAGGGACAGAACTATGGCTACACCTTC; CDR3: CASSSAQGQNYGYTF
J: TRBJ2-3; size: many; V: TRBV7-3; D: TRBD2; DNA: TGTGCCAGCAGCCCTCGTTCCGGGACTAGGGATACGCAGTATTTT; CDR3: CASSPRSGTRDTQYF
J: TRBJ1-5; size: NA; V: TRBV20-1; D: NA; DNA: TGCAGTGCTAGAGACCGGGCGGGGCGAGAGTGGCAGCCCCAGCATTTT; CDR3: CSARDRAGREWQPQHF
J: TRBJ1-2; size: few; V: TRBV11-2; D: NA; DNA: TGTGCCAGCAGCTCCCAGACGACCGGAGTTGCTAACTATGGCTACACCTTC; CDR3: CASSSQTTGVANYGYTF
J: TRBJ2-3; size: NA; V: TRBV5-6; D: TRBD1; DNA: TGTGCCAGCAGCTTTGGGACAGGGGGTTATGGAGATACGCAGTATTTT; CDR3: CASSFGTGGYGDTQYF
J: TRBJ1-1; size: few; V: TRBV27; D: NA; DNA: TGTGCCAGCCTCCGGGGGAAGAACACTGAAGCTTTCTTT; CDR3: CASLRGKNTEAFF
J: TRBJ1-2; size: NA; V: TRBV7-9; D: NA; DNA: TGTGTCAGCAGCTTAGCGGCCTCTCCGAAGTATGGCTACACCTTC; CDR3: CVSSLAASPKYGYTF
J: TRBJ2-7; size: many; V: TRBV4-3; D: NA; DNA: TGCGCCAGCAGCCCCGGTGTACAGTCCTACGAGCAGTACTTC; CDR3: CASSPGVQSYEQYF
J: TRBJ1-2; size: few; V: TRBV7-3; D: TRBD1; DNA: TGTGCCAGCAGCCGGGGACAGGGTCCCTATGGCTACACCTTC; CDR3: CASSRGQGPYGYTF
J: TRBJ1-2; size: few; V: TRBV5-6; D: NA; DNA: TGTGCCAGCAGCTTGGTTTGGGGGGACTATGGCTACACCTTC; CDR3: CASSLVWGDYGYTF
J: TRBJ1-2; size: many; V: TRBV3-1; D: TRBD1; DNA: TGTGCCAGCAGACCCGGGACAGCTAACTATGGCTACACCTTC; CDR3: CASRPGTANYGYTF
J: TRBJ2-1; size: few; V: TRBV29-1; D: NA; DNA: TGCAGCGTCGAGGCTAGCAGAACGGGTACGCAGTTCTTC; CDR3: CSVEASRTGTQFF
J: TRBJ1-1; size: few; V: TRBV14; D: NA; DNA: TGTGCCAGCAGCCCAGGACCCATGAACACTGAAGCTTTCTTT; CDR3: CASSPGPMNTEAFF
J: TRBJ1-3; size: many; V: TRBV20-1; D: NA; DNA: TGCAGTGCTAGAGACTTGCGGACAGCCTCTGGAAACACCATATATTTT; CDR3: CSARDLRTASGNTIYF
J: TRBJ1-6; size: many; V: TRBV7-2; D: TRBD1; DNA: TGTGCCAGCAGCTCTTGGACAGGGGGAGGTTCACCCCTCCACTTT; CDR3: CASSSWTGGGSPLHF
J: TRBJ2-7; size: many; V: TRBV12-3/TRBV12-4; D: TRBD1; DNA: TGTGCCAGCAGTTTTTCTTCAGGGGGCCCTTTCTCCTACGAGCAGTACTTC; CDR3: CASSFSSGGPFSYEQYF
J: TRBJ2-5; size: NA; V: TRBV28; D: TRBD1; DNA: TGTGCCAGCAGTTTTGGGACAGGGGCCGAGACCCAGTACTTC; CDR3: CASSFGTGAETQYF
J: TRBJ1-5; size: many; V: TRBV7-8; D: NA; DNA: TGTGCCAGCAGCCTCATGGACAGTAACAATCAGCCCCAGCATTTT; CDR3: CASSLMDSNNQPQHF
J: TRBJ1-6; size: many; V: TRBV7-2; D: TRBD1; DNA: TGTGCCAGCAGCCCCCGGACAGGGCGGGATTCACCCCTCCACTTT; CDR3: CASSPRTGRDSPLHF
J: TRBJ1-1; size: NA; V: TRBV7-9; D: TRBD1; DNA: TGTGCCAGCAGCTTAGTGACGAAACAGGGGTACGACACTGAAGCTTTCTTT; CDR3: CASSLVTKQGYDTEAFF
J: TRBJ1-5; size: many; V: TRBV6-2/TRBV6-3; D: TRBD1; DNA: TGTGCCAGCAGTATACAGGGGGCGGAACAGCCCCAGCATTTT; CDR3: CASSIQGAEQPQHF
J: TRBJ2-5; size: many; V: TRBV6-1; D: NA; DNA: TGTGCCAGCAGTGAAGATTGGGTGGGAGGCCGGCCGTACTTC; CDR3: CASSEDWVGGRPYF
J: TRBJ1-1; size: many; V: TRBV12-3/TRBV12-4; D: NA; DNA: TGTGCCAGCAGTCCAGGACAGAAAGCTTTCTTT; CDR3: CASSPGQKAFF
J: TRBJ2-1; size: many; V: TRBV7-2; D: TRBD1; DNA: TGTGCCAGCAGCTTAAACAGGGGGCAAAGCAATGAGCAGTTCTTC; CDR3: CASSLNRGQSNEQFF
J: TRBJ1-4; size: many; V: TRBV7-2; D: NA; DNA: TGTGCCAGCACAAAAACCGGGATTCTTAATGAAAAACTGTTTTTT; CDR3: CASTKTGILNEKLFF
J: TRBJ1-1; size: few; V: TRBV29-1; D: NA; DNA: TGCAGCGTTGAGACCGGGAGGGGGAACACTGAAGCTTTCTTT; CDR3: CSVETGRGNTEAFF
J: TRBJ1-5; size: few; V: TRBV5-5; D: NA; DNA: TGTGCCAGCAGCTTGGAGGTTGTTCAGCCCCAGCATTTT; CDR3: CASSLEVVQPQHF
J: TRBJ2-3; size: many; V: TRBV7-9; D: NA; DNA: TGTGCCAGCAGCTATTATCTCGGGACGGATAGCACAGATACGCAGTATTTT; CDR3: CASSYYLGTDSTDTQYF
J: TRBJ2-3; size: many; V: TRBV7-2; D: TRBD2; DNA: TGTGCCAGCAGAGGTAGCGGGAGAGATACGCAGTATTTT; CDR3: CASRGSGRDTQYF
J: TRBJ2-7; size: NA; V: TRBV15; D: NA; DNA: TGTGCCACTTTTCTACAGCACCATTTTACCTACGAGCAGTACTTC; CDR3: CATFLQHHFTYEQYF
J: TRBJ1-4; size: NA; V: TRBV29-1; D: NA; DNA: TGCAGCGTCCCGGGACGGTCCGAAAAACTGTTTTTT; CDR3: CSVPGRSEKLFF
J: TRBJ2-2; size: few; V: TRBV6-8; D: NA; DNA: TGTGCCAGCAGGCTGAGACCCACCGGGGAGCTGTTTTTT; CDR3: CASRLRPTGELFF
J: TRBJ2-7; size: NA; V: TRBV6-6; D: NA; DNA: TGTGCCAGCAAGGACTGGAGGGAGTACGAGCAGTACTTC; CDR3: CASKDWREYEQYF
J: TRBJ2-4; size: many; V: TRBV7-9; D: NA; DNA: TGTGCCAGCAGCTTAATTCAGAGAGGCAAAAACATTCAGTACTTC; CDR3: CASSLIQRGKNIQYF
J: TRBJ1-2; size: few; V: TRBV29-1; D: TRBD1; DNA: TGCAGCGTTCCCGGACAGGGCCGTAACTATGGCTACACCTTC; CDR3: CSVPGQGRNYGYTF
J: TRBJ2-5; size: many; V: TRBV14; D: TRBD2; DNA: TGTGCCAGCAGCCAAAGCGGGGGGTACCAAGAGACCCAGTACTTC; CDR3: CASSQSGGYQETQYF
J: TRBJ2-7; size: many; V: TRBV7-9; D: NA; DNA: TGTGCCAGCATTTCCGGGTCCCTGAGCTCCTACGAGCAGTACTTC; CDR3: CASISGSLSSYEQYF
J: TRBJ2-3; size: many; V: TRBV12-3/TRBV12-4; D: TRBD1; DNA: TGTGCCAGCAGTTCTCTTCGGACAGGGGCAGATACGCAGTATTTT; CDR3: CASSSLRTGADTQYF
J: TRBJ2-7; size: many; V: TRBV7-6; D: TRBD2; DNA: TGTGCCAGCAGCTCCGCCGGCGGGGGAGCCTACGAGCAGTACTTC; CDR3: CASSSAGGGAYEQYF
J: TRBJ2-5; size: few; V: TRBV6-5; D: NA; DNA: TGTGCCAGCAGTTACTCGCTCGGGATCGAAGAGACCCAGTACTTC; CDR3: CASSYSLGIEETQYF
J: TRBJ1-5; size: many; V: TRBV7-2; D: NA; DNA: TGTGCCAGCAGCTCCGACGGCAGGGAAAGTCAGCCCCAGCATTTT; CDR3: CASSSDGRESQPQHF
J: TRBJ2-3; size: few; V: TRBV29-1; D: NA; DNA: TGCAGCGTTGAAACGGAAAACAGGGTTGGCACAGATACGCAGTATTTT; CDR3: CSVETENRVGTDTQYF
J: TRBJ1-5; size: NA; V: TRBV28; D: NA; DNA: TGTGCCAGCAGTTTATCGACGGGTCTAGGGTCAAATGATCAGCCCCAGCATTTT; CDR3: CASSLSTGLGSNDQPQHF
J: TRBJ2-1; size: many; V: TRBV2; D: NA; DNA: TGTGCCAGCAGAGCGGACTTTAGGGGCAATGAGCAGTTCTTC; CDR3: CASRADFRGNEQFF
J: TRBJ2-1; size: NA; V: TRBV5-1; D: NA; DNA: TGCGCCAGCAGGGCGGGGATCGCCTACAATGAGCAGTTCTTC; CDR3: CASRAGIAYNEQFF
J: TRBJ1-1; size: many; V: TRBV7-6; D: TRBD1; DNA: TGTGCCAGCAGCCCACCGACAGGGGTGGGGACTGAAGCTTTCTTT; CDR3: CASSPPTGVGTEAFF
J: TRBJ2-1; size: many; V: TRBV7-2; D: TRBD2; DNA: TGTGCCAGCAGCTTAGAAACCGGAGCGGGGAGGAATGAGCAGTTCTTC; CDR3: CASSLETGAGRNEQFF
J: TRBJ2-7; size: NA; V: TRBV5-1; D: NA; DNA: TGCGCCAGCAGCTTGGGTCCCGGGAGCTCCTACGAGCAGTACTTC; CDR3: CASSLGPGSSYEQYF
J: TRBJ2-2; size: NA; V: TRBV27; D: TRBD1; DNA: TGTGCCAGCAGTTTGGACAGGGTTAGTGGGGAGCTGTTTTTT; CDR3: CASSLDRVSGELFF